The next 21 T cell receptor beta chains were all read from a single sample in a study of cytomegalovirus exposure and HLA in healthy donors. The protocol was immunoSEQ multiplex PCR, while the TCRdb copy is restricted to in-frame clones and leaves out a portion. The profile shows over 200,000 clones, approximately 80% of them singletons. Sequenced material: PBMCs. Receptors were obtained from a woman under 40 in good health and CMV-seropositive.

The rearrangement links TRBV2 to TRBJ1-5, with a tentative D call TRBD1 (5 bases). CDR1 and CDR2 from the germline V gene are SNHLY and FYNNEI. Trimming stripped 4 bases from V and 6 bases from J, with 13 bases between. The CDR3 consists of 14 residues. For the CDR3, the DNA is TGTGCCAGCAGTGGTTCGGGGGACGGTCAGCCCCAGCATTTT. Its protein product is CASSGSGDGQPQHF.

The chain couples TRBV29-1 to TRBJ2-2, with D hard to call. V was pared by 5 bases and J by 1 base, with 20 bases between. The germline V gene encodes CDR1 SQVTM and CDR2 ANQGSEA. The CDR3 totals 17 residues. This CDR3 is CSVRLNIGTLNTGELFF. CDR3 nucleotides: TGCAGCGTTCGGCTTAACATAGGAACCTTGAACACCGGGGAGCTGTTTTTT.

The chain links TRBV9 to TRBJ2-2; D remains unclear. The V gene lost 3 bases and the J gene lost 6 bases, with 9 bases spanning the gap. CDR3 length equals 13 residues. The germline gives CDR1 SGDLS, CDR2 YYNGEE. CDR3 sequence reads: CASSGELAGELFF. CDR3 bases: TGTGCCAGCAGCGGAGAGTTAGCCGGGGAGCTGTTTTTT.

This chain joins TRBV30 and TRBJ1-2; TRBD1 matches at 7 bases. Germline CDR1 is GTSNPN and CDR2 is SVGIG (reference sequence). The CDR3 sequence is 12 residues long. J was trimmed by 4 bases and V by 4 bases; bases with no gene match: 3. CDR3 DNA sequence: TGTGCCTGGAACCGGGACAGCTATGGCTACACCTTC. Protein sequence: CAWNRDSYGYTF. The variable domain in full, with the rest retrieved from reference TRBV30 and TRBJ1-2, is SQTIHQWPATLVQPVGSPLSLECTVEGTSNPNLYWYRQAAGRGLQLLFYSVGIGQISSEVPQNLSASRPQDRQFILSSKKLLLSDSGFYLCAWNRDSYGYTFGSGTRLTVV.

This chain connects TRBV5-1 to TRBJ2-7; no firm D call. Germline V lookup: CDR1 SGHRS, CDR2 YFSETQ. Trimming left V 0 bases short and J 2 bases short, with 12 bases between. The length of the CDR3 is 15 residues. In DNA, the CDR3 is TGCGCCAGCAGCTTGGCTACAGAAAACCCCTACGAGCAGTACTTC. Its protein is CASSLATENPYEQYF.

The chain recombines TRBV29-1 with TRBJ1-1; TRBD1 agrees at 8 bases. This CDR3 comprises 10 residues. Trimming cost V 7 bases and J 9 bases; bases outside gene matches: 4. Germline V gene lookup returns CDR1 SQVTM and CDR2 ANQGSEA. The CDR3 DNA reads TGCAGCGGCGACAGGGGACAAGCTTTCTTT. Amino acids: CSGDRGQAFF.

This sequence joins TRBV25-1 and TRBJ1-2, with D possibly TRBD1 on 6 matching bases. Trimming removed 2 bases from V and 1 base from J, with 11 bases in between. There are 15 residues in the CDR3. Per germline, CDR1 MGHDK and CDR2 SYGVNS. The CDR3 here is CASSEHLDSNYGYTF. CDR3 bases: TGTGCCAGCAGTGAACACTTGGACAGTAACTATGGCTACACCTTC.

A word on this clone: Germline is not matched at one junction end, which may reflect a read error. This chain connects TRBV9 to TRBJ1-2; perhaps TRBD1 as D (6 bases). Germline V gene data show CDR1 as SGDLS and CDR2 as YYNGEE. CDR3 length: 14 amino acids. The CDR3: CAGSVVTGPYGYTF. The DNA for the CDR3 is TGTGCCGGCAGCGTAGTAACAGGGCCGTATGGCTACACCTTC.

This rearrangement joins TRBV6-1 to TRBJ1-5, with 9 positions matching TRBD1. With 6 bases clipped from V and 8 bases from J, the junction kept 11 bases outside the gene matches. The germline V gene encodes CDR1 MNHNS and CDR2 SASEGT. The CDR3 extends over 15 amino acids. As DNA, the CDR3 is TGTGCCAGCAGGGGATCCGGGACAGGGAATGAGCCCCAGCATTTT. It is translated as CASRGSGTGNEPQHF.

This clone was counted between two and nine times. The chain uses TRBV6-5 and TRBJ2-7, with TRBD2 matching 14 bases. CDR3 size: 13 residues. The V gene end was trimmed by 8 bases and the J gene end by 3 bases; junction bases not matched to a gene: 0. Germline CDR1 is MNHEY and CDR2 is SVGAGI. The chain's CDR3 is CASGLAGGYEQYF. The CDR3 DNA is TGTGCCAGCGGACTAGCGGGAGGCTACGAGCAGTACTTC.

The chain combines TRBV30 with TRBJ2-6, with TRBD1 matching over 7 bases. J lost 1 base, V lost 5 bases, and 17 bases had no gene match. The CDR3 runs 19 residues. CDR1 and CDR2 from the germline V gene are GTSNPN and SVGIG (reference sequence). Here the CDR3 reads CAWEFNRGRRGSGANVLTF. DNA for the CDR3: TGTGCCTGGGAGTTTAATAGGGGGCGCCGGGGTTCTGGGGCCAACGTCCTGACTTTC.

This clone was picked up a small number of times. This sample includes further DNA sequences coding for the same CDR3. The chain couples TRBV4-2 to TRBJ1-5, with D possibly being TRBD1 (5 bases). Trimming took 0 bases from V and 0 from J, leaving 9 bases between them. The germline CDR1 and CDR2 sequences are LGHNA and YNFKEQ. The CDR3 covers 16 residues. This CDR3 is CASSQEEGYSNQPQHF. The CDR3 bases are TGTGCCAGCAGCCAAGAGGAGGGGTATAGCAATCAGCCCCAGCATTTT.

This clone is a singleton in its sample. The V call is TRBV5-8, the J call TRBJ1-4; the D is unclear. From germline, CDR1 is SGHTS and CDR2 YDEGEE. This CDR3 spans 15 amino acids. The germline V and J ends were trimmed by 0 bases and 0 bases, with 6 bases remaining between them. CDR3 sequence reads: CASSLGRATNEKLFF. The CDR3 nucleotides are TGTGCCAGCAGCTTGGGAAGGGCAACTAATGAAAAACTGTTTTTT.

The gene calls are TRBV9 and TRBJ2-1; a weak D match, TRBD2 (5 bases). With 3 bases removed from V and 7 bases from J, the gap between germline ends came to 14 bases. This CDR3 has 14 amino acids. Germline V gives CDR1 SGDLS, CDR2 YYNGEE. The CDR3 here is CASSDPQLVNEQFF. As DNA, the CDR3 is TGTGCCAGCAGCGATCCCCAACTAGTAAATGAGCAGTTCTTC. The whole variable domain, remainder taken from reference TRBV9 and TRBJ2-1, is DSGVTQTPKHLITATGQRVTLRCSPRSGDLSVYWYQQSLDQGLQFLIQYYNGEERAKGNILERFSAQQFPDLHSELNLSSLELGDSALYFCASSDPQLVNEQFFGPGTRLTVL.

The rearrangement uses TRBV27 and TRBJ2-3; TRBD2 matches 13 bases. Losses at the gene ends were 8 bases for V and 0 bases for J; bases not matched to a gene: 5. The CDR3 is made up of 16 amino acids. The germline gives CDR1 MNHEY, CDR2 SMNVEV (reference sequence). CDR3 region: CASGTSGTSSTDTQYF. CDR3 DNA: TGTGCCAGCGGGACTAGCGGGACATCTAGCACAGATACGCAGTATTTT.

This clone was recorded a few times. This rearrangement joins TRBV6-1 to TRBJ1-1, with no clear D. The germline V gene encodes CDR1 MNHNS and CDR2 SASEGT. The CDR3 consists of 11 residues. Deletions cut 1 base from V and 10 bases from J, with 7 bases between. The CDR3 here is CASSEVGRAFF. CDR3 coding DNA: TGTGCCAGCAGTGAAGTGGGTCGAGCTTTCTTT.

V is TRBV2 and J is TRBJ2-5; 8 positions agree with TRBD2. CDR3 length: 15 amino acids. The V gene end was trimmed by 0 bases and the J gene end by 3 bases; junction bases not matched to a gene: 3. Germline loops: CDR1 SNHLY, CDR2 FYNNEI. CDR3 in DNA: TGTGCCAGCAGTGAAGCTGTCGGGAGGGAAGAGACCCAGTACTTC. Translating gives CASSEAVGREETQYF.

The chain combines TRBV30 with TRBJ2-7, with D possibly TRBD2 on 5 matching bases. CDR1 is GTSNPN and CDR2 is SVGIG in the germline V gene (reference sequence). CDR3 length: 17 amino acids. Between the trimmed V and J ends, which lost 0 bases and 0 bases, there was a span of 18 bases. CDR3 in amino acids: CAWSVRGGRSSSYEQYF. The DNA of the CDR3 is TGTGCCTGGAGTGTAAGAGGAGGACGGAGTAGCTCCTACGAGCAGTACTTC.

J is TRBJ1-1 and V is TRBV2; D unclear. The CDR3 covers 12 residues. From germline, CDR1 is SNHLY and CDR2 FYNNEI. Trimming removed 5 bases from V and 2 bases from J, with 6 bases in between. CDR3 DNA: TGTGCCAGCAGTCCGACTAACACTGAAGCTTTCTTT. Its translation is CASSPTNTEAFF.

The chain links TRBV27 to TRBJ2-2; 9 bases are shared with TRBD2. Germline V gives CDR1 MNHEY, CDR2 SMNVEV (reference sequence). There are 17 residues in the CDR3. V shed 0 bases, J shed 6 bases, and the junction held 8 bases outside the gene matches. In DNA, the CDR3 is TGTGCCAGCAGTTTATCTTTAGCGGGAGTTCGTTCCGGGGAGCTGTTTTTT. Protein: CASSLSLAGVRSGELFF.

This clone was recorded a few times. The chain carries TRBV10-3 and TRBJ1-3, with 10 bases lining up with TRBD1. Per germline, CDR1 ENHRY and CDR2 SYGVKD. The CDR3 covers 14 residues. V lost 11 bases, J lost 0 bases, and 4 bases stayed unmatched. As DNA, the CDR3 is TGTGCCTCTGGGACAGGGGACTCTGGAAACACCATATATTTT. Its protein is CASGTGDSGNTIYF.